This T cell receptor beta chain was recovered during a study of cytomegalovirus exposure and HLA in healthy donors. The PCR used 60 Vbeta and 13 Jbeta primers. The table came from immunoSEQ multiplex PCR; TCRdb's copy has only in-frame clones and leaves some out. This repertoire shows roughly 100,000 clones, 73% found once; its top ten account for approximately 3.5%. Sequencing input: PBMCs. The receptor comes from a man aged 40-49 years in good health and CMV-seronegative.

In DNA form, the CDR3 reads TGCGCCAGCAGCTTGGGACTAGCCGATTTCACAGATACGCAGTATTTT. It specifies CASSLGLADFTDTQYF. J is TRBJ2-3 and V is TRBV5-1; 7 nucleotides line up with TRBD2. Germline V gives CDR1 SGHRS, CDR2 YFSETQ. With 0 bases clipped from V and 2 bases from J, the junction kept 6 bases outside the gene matches. The CDR3 loop spans 16 amino acids.